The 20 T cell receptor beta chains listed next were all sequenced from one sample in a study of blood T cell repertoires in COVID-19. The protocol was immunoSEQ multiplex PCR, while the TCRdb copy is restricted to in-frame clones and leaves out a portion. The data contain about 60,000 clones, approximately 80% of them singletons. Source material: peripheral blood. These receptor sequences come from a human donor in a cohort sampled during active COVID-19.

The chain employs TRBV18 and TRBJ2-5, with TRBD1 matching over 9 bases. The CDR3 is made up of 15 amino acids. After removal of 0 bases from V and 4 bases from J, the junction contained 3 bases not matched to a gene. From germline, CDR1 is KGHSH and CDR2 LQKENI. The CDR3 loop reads CASSPPSDRGETQYF. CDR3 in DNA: TGTGCCAGCTCACCACCCTCGGACAGGGGAGAGACCCAGTACTTC.

The CDR3 spells CASSEHSGQTNTEAFF. The CDR3 bases are TGCGCCAGCAGTGAGCACTCGGGACAGACGAACACTGAAGCTTTCTTT. This chain uses TRBV10-2 with TRBJ1-1; 7 bases line up with TRBD1. This CDR3 has 16 residues. Germline-derived CDR1 and CDR2 are WSHSY and SAAADI. J gave up 1 base and V 2 bases, and 7 bases lay outside the gene matches.

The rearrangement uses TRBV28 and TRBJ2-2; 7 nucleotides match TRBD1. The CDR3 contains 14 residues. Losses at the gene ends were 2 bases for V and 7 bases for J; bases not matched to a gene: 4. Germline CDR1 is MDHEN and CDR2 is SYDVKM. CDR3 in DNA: TGTGCCAGCAGTTTAAAGGGGGCAGTCGGGGAGCTGTTTTTT. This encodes CASSLKGAVGELFF.

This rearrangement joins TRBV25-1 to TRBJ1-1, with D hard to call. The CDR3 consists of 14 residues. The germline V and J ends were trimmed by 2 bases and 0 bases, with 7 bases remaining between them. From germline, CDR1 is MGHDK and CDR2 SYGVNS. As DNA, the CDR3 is TGTGCCAGCAGTGAACACAGCATGAACACTGAAGCTTTCTTT. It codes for CASSEHSMNTEAFF.

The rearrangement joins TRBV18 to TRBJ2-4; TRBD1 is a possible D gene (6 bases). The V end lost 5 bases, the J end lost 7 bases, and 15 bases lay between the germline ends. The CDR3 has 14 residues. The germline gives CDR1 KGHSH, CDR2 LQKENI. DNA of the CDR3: TGTGCCAGCTCAGTCAGGGGATCGACGAACATTCAGTACTTC. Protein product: CASSVRGSTNIQYF.

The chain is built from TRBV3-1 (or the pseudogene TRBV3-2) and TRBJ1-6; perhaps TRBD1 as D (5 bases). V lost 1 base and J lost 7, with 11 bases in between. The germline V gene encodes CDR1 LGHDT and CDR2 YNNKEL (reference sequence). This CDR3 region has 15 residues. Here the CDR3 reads CASSQVQAQNSPLHF. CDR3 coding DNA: TGTGCCAGCAGCCAAGTACAGGCTCAGAATTCACCCCTCCACTTT.

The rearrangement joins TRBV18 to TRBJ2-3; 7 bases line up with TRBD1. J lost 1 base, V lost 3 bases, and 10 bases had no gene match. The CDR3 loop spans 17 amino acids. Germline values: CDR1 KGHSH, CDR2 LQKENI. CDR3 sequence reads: CASSPPSDRVGTDTQYF. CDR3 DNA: TGTGCCAGCTCACCTCCTTCCGACAGGGTGGGCACAGATACGCAGTATTTT. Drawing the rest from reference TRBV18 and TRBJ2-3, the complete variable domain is NAGVMQNPRHLVRRRGQEARLRCSPMKGHSHVYWYRQLPEEGLKFMVYLQKENIIDESGMPKERFSAEFPKEGPSILRIQQVVRGDSAAYFCASSPPSDRVGTDTQYFGPGTRLTVL.

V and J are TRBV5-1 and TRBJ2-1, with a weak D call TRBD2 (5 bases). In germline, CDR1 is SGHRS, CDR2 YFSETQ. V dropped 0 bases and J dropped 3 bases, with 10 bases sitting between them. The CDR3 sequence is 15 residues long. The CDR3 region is CASSLAGSYYNEQFF. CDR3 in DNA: TGCGCCAGCAGCTTGGCGGGATCGTACTACAATGAGCAGTTCTTC. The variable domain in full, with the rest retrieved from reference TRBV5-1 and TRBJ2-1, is KAGVTQTPRYLIKTRGQQVTLSCSPISGHRSVSWYQQTPGQGLQFLFEYFSETQRNKGNFPGRFSGRQFSNSRSEMNVSTLELGDSALYLCASSLAGSYYNEQFFGPGTRLTVL.

DNA for the CDR3: TGCGCCAGCAGCTTACAGGGGGCCGGTACTGAAGCTTTCTTT. Translated: CASSLQGAGTEAFF. The chain is built from TRBV5-1 and TRBJ1-1; 9 positions match TRBD1. CDR3 length equals 14 residues. The junction had 4 bases not matched to a gene; V was cut back by 2 bases and J by 5 bases. Germline CDR1 reads SGHRS; CDR2 reads YFSETQ.

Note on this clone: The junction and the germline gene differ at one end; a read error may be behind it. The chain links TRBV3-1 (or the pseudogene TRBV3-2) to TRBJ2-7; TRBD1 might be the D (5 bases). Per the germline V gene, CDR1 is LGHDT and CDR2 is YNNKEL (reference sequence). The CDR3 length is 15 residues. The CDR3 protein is CASSQAAHRPVGFLF. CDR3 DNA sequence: TGTGCCAGCAGCCAAGCAGCGCACAGGCCCGTTGGGTTCCTTTTC.

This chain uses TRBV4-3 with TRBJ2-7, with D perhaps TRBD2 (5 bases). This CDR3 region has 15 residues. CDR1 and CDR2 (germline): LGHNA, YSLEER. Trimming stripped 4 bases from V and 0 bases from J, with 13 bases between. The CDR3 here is CASSPSGSSSYEQYF. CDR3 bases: TGCGCCAGCAGCCCCTCGGGATCAAGCTCCTACGAGCAGTACTTC.

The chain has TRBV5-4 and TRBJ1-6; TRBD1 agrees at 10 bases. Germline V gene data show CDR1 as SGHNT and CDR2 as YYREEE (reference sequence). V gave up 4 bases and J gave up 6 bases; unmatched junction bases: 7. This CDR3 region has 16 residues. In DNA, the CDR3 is TGTGCCAGCAGCCCGGGGACAGGGGCGGGTAATTCACCCCTCCACTTT. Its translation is CASSPGTGAGNSPLHF.

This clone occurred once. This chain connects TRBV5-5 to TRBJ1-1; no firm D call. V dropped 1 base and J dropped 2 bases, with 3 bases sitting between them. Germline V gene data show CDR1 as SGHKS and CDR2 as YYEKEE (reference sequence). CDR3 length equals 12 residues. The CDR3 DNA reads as TGTGCCAGCAGCTTGACAAACACTGAAGCTTTCTTT. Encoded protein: CASSLTNTEAFF. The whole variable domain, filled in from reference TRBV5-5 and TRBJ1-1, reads DAGVTQSPTHLIKTRGQQVTLRCSPISGHKSVSWYQQVLGQGPQFIFQYYEKEERGRGNFPDRFSARQFPNYSSELNVNALLLGDSALYLCASSLTNTEAFFGQGTRLTVV.

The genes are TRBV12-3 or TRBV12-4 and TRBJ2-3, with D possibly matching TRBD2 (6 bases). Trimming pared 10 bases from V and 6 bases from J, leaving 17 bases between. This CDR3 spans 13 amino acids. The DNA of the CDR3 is TGTGCCACCGCGTGGGGGGTTAGGGATACGCAGTATTTT. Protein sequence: CATAWGVRDTQYF.

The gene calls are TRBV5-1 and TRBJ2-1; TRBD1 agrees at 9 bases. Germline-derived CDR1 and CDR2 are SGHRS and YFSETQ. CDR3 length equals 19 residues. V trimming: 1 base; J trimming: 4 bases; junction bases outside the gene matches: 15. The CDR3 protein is CASSLRVTGGASAYNEQFF. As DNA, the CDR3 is TGCGCCAGCAGCTTGAGGGTCACAGGGGGCGCGTCTGCGTACAATGAGCAGTTCTTC.

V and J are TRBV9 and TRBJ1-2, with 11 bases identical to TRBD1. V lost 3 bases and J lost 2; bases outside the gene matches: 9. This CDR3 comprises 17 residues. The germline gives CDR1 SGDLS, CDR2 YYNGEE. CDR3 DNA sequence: TGTGCCAGCAGCGCCCTAGCGTGGGACAGGGGGAACTATGGCTACACCTTC. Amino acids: CASSALAWDRGNYGYTF.

The CDR3 nucleotides are TGTGCCAGCAGCCCGGACAGGGCTTCCGGCAATGAGCAGTTCTTC. Translating gives CASSPDRASGNEQFF. The chain recombines TRBV11-3 with TRBJ2-1, with 8 bases matching TRBD1. V gave up 5 bases and J gave up 6 bases; unmatched junction bases: 9. This CDR3 has 15 amino acids. Germline CDR1 is SGHNT and CDR2 is YENEEA.

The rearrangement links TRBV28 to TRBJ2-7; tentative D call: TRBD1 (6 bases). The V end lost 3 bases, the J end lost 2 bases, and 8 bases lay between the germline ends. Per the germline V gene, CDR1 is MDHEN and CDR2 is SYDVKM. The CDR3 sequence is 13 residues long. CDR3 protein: CASSFRTAYEQYF. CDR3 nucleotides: TGTGCCAGCAGTTTCCGGACAGCCTACGAGCAGTACTTC. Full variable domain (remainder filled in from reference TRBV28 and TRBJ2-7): DVKVTQSSRYLVKRTGEKVFLECVQDMDHENMFWYRQDPGLGLRLIYFSYDVKMKEKGDIPEGYSVSREKKERFSLILESASTNQTSMYLCASSFRTAYEQYFGPGTRLTVT.

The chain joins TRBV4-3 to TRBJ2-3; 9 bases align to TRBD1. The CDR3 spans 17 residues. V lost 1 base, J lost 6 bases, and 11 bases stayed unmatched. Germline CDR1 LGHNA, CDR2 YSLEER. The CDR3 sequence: CASSQGWTGVGTDTQYF. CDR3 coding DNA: TGCGCCAGCAGCCAAGGATGGACAGGGGTCGGTACGGATACGCAGTATTTT.

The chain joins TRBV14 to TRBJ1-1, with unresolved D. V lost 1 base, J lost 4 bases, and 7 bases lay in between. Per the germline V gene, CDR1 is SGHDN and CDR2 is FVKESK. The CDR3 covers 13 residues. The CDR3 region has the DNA TGTGCCAGCAGCCAAGCCGGGTTCACTGAAGCTTTCTTT. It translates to CASSQAGFTEAFF.